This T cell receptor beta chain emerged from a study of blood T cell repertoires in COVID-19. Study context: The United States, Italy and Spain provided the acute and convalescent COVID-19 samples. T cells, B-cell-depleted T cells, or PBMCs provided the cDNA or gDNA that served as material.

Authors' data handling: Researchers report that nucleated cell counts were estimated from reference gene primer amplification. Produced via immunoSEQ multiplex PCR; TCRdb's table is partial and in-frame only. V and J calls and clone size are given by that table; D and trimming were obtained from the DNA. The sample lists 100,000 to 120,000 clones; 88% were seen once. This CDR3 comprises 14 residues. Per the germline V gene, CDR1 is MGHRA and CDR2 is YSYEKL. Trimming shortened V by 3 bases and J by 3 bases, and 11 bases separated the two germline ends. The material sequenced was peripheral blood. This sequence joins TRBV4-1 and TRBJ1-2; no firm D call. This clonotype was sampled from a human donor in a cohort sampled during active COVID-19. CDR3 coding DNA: TGCGCCAGCAGCCAGCCCGGAAGCGACTATGGCTACACCTTC. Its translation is CASSQPGSDYGYTF.